The rows below give T cell receptor beta chains drawn from one sample of a study of early T cells in non-severe SARS-CoV-2 infection. TCRdb re-called the 5' RACE reads through MiXCR, storing one row per CDR3 protein. Of 56,000 or so distinct CDR3 sequences listed, more than 9% are singletons. The sequenced material came from whole blood. These receptors were obtained from an adult who was a healthcare worker with PCR-confirmed SARS-CoV-2 infection or an uninfected control (not recorded which). Each CDR3 is given with its conserved first and last residue. A D gene is named only where the DNA matches it firmly. Clone size appears in some rows only: once, few, many, or a class for an expanded clone.

J | V | size | D | CDR3 | DNA
TRBJ2-1 | TRBV7-9 | NA | NA | CASSLGPLRGGPKNEQFF | TGTGCCAGCAGCTTAGGCCCTCTCCGGGGCGGGCCGAAAAATGAGCAGTTCTTC
TRBJ2-1 | TRBV30 | once | NA | CAWSPGNYNEQFF | TGTGCCTGGAGTCCCGGAAACTACAATGAGCAGTTCTTC
TRBJ1-5 | TRBV10-3 | medium-sized | TRBD1 | CAIATGDSNQPQHF | TGTGCCATCGCGACAGGGGATAGCAATCAGCCCCAGCATTTT
TRBJ2-7 | TRBV29-1 | many | TRBD1 | CSVVGDSSYEQYF | TGCAGCGTTGTCGGGGACAGCTCCTACGAGCAGTACTTC
TRBJ2-7 | TRBV27 | few | NA | CASSLGPGAYEQYF | TGTGCCAGCAGTTTAGGGCCAGGAGCCTACGAGCAGTACTTC
TRBJ2-1 | TRBV5-1 | once | TRBD2 | CASSLGGTSSYNEQFF | TGCGCCAGCAGCTTGGGAGGGACTAGCTCCTACAATGAGCAGTTCTTC
TRBJ1-2 | TRBV9 | many | NA | CASSRANYGYTF | TGTGCCAGCTCAAGGGCTAACTATGGCTACACCTTC
TRBJ2-7 | TRBV20-1 | NA | NA | CSASPIKGEIYEQYF | TGCAGTGCTAGTCCAATCAAGGGTGAGATCTACGAGCAGTACTTC
TRBJ1-1 | TRBV18 | NA | NA | CASSPPWTVNTEAFF | TGTGCCAGCTCACCACCTTGGACCGTCAACACTGAAGCTTTCTTT
TRBJ1-1 | TRBV20-1 | few | NA | CSARAGASGITEAFF | TGCAGTGCTAGAGCAGGGGCCAGTGGAATCACTGAAGCTTTCTTT
TRBJ2-7 | TRBV25-1 | NA | TRBD2 | CASSEAGLAGTYEQYF | TGTGCCAGCAGTGAAGCGGGACTAGCGGGTACCTACGAGCAGTACTTC
TRBJ2-4 | TRBV2 | few | TRBD1 | CASRGTGSGDIQYF | TGTGCCAGCAGGGGGACAGGGTCAGGGGACATTCAGTACTTC
TRBJ2-6 | TRBV5-1 | few | TRBD1 | CASTGGETGANVLTF | TGCGCCAGCACAGGGGGAGAAACTGGGGCCAACGTCCTGACTTTC
TRBJ2-1 | TRBV24-1 | NA | NA | CATSDFRQLSSYNEQFF | TGTGCCACCAGTGATTTTAGGCAGCTTAGCTCCTACAATGAGCAGTTCTTC
TRBJ1-2 | TRBV6-2/TRBV6-3 | NA | TRBD1 | CASSSPGTGGDSYGYTF | TGTGCCAGCAGTTCCCCAGGGACAGGGGGCGACAGCTATGGCTACACCTTC
TRBJ2-4 | TRBV2 | many | TRBD2 | CASSPVGAGGSAKNIQYF | TGTGCCAGCAGTCCCGTGGGAGCGGGAGGATCAGCCAAAAACATTCAGTACTTC
TRBJ2-1 | TRBV10-3 | NA | TRBD2 | CAISPGLAGGDEQFF | TGTGCCATCAGTCCCGGACTAGCGGGAGGTGATGAGCAGTTCTTC
TRBJ2-1 | TRBV20-1 | many | TRBD2 | CSARNPTSGSPNEQFF | TGCAGTGCTAGAAACCCGACTAGCGGGAGTCCCAATGAGCAGTTCTTC
TRBJ2-3 | TRBV7-6 | few | NA | CASSLTGYFTDTQYF | TGTGCCAGCAGCTTAACAGGCTACTTCACAGATACGCAGTATTTT
TRBJ2-2 | TRBV12-3/TRBV12-4 | many | TRBD2 | CASSSRTSGNTGELFF | TGTGCCAGCAGTTCCAGGACTAGCGGGAACACCGGGGAGCTGTTTTTT
TRBJ2-3 | TRBV20-1 | many | NA | CSMPGVGADTQYF | TGCAGTATGCCAGGGGTTGGGGCAGATACGCAGTATTTT
TRBJ2-2 | TRBV7-3 | many | NA | CASSPYRVEIGTGELFF | TGTGCCAGCAGCCCATACCGTGTGGAAATCGGAACCGGGGAGCTGTTTTTT
TRBJ2-7 | TRBV29-1 | few | NA | CSVIMGFPYEQYF | TGCAGCGTAATTATGGGGTTCCCCTACGAGCAGTACTTC